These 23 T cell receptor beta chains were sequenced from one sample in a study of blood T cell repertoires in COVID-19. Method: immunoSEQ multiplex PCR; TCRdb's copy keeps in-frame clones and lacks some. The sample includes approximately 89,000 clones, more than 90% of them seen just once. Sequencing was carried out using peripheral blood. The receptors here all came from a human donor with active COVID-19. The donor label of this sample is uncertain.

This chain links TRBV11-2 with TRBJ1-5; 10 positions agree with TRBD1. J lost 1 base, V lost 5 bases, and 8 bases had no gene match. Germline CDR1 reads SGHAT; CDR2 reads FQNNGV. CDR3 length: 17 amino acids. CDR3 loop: CASSPGTGVRSNQPQHF. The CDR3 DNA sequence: TGTGCCAGCAGCCCCGGGACAGGGGTACGGAGCAATCAGCCCCAGCATTTT.

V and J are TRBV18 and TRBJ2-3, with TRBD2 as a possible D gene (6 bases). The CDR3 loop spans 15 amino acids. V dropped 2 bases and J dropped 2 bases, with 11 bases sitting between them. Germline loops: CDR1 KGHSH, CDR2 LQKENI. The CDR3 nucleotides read TGTGCCAGCTCACCAAGAGCGGGCTCCACAGATACGCAGTATTTT. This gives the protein CASSPRAGSTDTQYF.

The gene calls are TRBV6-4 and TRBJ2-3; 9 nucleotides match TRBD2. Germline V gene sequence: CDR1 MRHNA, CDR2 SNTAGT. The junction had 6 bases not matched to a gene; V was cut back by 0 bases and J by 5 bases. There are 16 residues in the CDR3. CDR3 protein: CASSDSAGGPRDTQYF. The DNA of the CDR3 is TGTGCCAGCAGTGACTCTGCGGGGGGGCCGAGAGATACGCAGTATTTT.

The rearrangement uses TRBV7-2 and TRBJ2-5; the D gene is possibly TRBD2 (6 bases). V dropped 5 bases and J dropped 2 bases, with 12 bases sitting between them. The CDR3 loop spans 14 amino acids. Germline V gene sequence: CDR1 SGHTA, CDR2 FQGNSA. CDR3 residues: CASSRYGGQETQYF. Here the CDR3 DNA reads TGTGCCAGCAGCCGTTATGGGGGGCAAGAGACCCAGTACTTC. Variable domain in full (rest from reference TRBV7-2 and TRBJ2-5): GAGVSQSPSNKVTEKGKDVELRCDPISGHTALYWYRQSLGQGLEFLIYFQGNSAPDKSGLPSDRFSAERTGGSVSTLTIQRTQQEDSAVYLCASSRYGGQETQYFGPGTRLLVL.

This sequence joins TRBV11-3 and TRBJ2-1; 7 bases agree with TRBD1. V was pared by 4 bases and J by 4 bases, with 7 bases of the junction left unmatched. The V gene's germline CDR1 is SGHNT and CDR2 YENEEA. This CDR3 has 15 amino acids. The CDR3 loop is CASSSRDSRYNEQFF. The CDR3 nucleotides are TGTGCCAGCAGCTCCCGGGACAGTCGGTACAATGAGCAGTTCTTC.

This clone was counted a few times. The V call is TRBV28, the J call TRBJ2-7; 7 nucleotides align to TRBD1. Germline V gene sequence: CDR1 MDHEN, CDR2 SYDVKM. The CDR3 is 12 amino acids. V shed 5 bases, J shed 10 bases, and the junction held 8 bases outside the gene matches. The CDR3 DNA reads TGTGCCAGCAGTAAACCTCCAGGGGGACAGTACTTC. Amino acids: CASSKPPGGQYF.

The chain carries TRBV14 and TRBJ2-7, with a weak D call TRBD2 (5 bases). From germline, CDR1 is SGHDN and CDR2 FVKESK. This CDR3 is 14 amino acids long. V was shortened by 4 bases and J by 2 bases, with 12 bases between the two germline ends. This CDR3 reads CASSPRAPPYEQYF. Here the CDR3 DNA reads TGTGCCAGCAGCCCGCGGGCCCCCCCCTACGAGCAGTACTTC.

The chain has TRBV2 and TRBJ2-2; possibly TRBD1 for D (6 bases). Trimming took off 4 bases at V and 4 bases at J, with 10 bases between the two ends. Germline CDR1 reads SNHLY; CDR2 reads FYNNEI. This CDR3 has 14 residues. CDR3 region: CASSAQGRTGELFF. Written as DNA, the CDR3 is TGTGCCAGCAGTGCACAGGGCCGCACCGGGGAGCTGTTTTTT.

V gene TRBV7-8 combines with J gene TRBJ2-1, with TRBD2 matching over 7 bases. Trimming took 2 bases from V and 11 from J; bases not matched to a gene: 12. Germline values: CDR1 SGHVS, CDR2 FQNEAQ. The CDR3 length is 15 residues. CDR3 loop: CASSLSGTTALKQFF. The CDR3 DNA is TGTGCCAGCAGCTTAAGCGGGACCACCGCCCTTAAGCAGTTCTTC. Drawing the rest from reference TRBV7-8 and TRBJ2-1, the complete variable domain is GAGVSQSPRYKVAKRGQDVALRCDPISGHVSLFWYQQALGQGPEFLTYFQNEAQLDKSGLPSDRFFAERPEGSVSTLKIQRTQQEDSAVYLCASSLSGTTALKQFFGPGTRLTVL.

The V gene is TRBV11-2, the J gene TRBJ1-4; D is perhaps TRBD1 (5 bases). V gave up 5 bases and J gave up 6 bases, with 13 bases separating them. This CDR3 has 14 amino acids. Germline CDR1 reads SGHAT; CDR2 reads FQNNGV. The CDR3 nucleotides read TGTGCCAGCAGCGCCACAGGACCCCATGAAAAACTGTTTTTT. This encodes CASSATGPHEKLFF.

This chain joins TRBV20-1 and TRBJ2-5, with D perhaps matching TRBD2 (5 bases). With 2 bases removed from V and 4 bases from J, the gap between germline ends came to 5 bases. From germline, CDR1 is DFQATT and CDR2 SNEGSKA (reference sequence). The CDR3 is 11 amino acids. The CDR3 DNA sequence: TGCAGTGCTAGACGGGGAGAGACCCAGTACTTC. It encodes CSARRGETQYF.

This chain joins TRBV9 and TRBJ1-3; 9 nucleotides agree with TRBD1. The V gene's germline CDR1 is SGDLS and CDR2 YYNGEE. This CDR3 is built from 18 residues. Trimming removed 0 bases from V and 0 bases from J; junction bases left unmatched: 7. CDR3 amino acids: CASSVAPGQGLSGNTIYF. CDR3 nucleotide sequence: TGTGCCAGCAGCGTAGCGCCGGGACAGGGCCTCTCTGGAAACACCATATATTTT.

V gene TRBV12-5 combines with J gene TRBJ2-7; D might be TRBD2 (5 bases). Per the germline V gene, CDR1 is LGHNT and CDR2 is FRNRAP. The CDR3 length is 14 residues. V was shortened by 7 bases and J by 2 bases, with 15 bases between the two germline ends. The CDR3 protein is CASAPPGSTYEQYF. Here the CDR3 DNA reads TGTGCTAGTGCCCCCCCGGGATCAACCTACGAGCAGTACTTC.

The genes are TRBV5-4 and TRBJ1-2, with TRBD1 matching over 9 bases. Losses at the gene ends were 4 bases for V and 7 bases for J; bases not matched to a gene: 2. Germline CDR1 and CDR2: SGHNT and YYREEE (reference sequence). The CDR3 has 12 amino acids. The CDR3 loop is CASSRQGGGYTF. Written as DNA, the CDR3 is TGTGCCAGCAGCCGACAGGGGGGTGGCTACACCTTC.

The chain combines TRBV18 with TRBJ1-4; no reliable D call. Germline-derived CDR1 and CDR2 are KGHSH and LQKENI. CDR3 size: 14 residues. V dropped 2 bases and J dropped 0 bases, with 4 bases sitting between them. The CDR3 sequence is CASSPTSTNEKLFF. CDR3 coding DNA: TGTGCCAGCTCACCAACTTCAACTAATGAAAAACTGTTTTTT.

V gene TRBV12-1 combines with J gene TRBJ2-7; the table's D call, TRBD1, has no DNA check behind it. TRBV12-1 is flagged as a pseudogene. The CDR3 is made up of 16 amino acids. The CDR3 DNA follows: TGTGCCAGCAGCCCGACTACAGGGGGCGCGAACTACGAGCAGTACTTC. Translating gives CASSPTTGGANYEQYF.

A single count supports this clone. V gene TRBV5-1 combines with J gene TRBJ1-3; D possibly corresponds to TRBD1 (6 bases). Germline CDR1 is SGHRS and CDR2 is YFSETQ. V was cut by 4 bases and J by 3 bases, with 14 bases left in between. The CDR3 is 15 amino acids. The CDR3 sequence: CASSPAGAGGNTIYF. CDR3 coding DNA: TGCGCCAGCAGCCCAGCAGGGGCAGGTGGAAACACCATATATTTT.

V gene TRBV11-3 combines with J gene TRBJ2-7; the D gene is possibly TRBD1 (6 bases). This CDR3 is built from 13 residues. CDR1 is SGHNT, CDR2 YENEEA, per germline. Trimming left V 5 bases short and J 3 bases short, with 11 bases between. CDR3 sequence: CASSTRQDYEQYF. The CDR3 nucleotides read TGTGCCAGCAGCACCCGACAGGACTACGAGCAGTACTTC. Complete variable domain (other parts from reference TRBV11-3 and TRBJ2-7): EAGVVQSPRYKIIEKKQPVAFWCNPISGHNTLYWYLQNLGQGPELLIRYENEEAVDDSQLPKDRFSAERLKGVDSTLKIQPAELGDSAVYLCASSTRQDYEQYFGPGTRLTVT.

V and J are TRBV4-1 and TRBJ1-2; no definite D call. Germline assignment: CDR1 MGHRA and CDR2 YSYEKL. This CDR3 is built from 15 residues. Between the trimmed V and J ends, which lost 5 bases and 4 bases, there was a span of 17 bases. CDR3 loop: CASSYPSQRSYGYTF. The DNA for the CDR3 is TGCGCCAGCAGCTATCCCTCGCAAAGGAGCTATGGCTACACCTTC.

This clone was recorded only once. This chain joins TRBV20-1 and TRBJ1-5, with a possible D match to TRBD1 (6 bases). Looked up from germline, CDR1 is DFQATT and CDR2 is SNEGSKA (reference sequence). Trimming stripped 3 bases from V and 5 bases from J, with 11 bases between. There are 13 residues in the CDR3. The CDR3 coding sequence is TGCAGTGCTAGTGTACAGGGCCATCAGCCCCAGCATTTT. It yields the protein CSASVQGHQPQHF.

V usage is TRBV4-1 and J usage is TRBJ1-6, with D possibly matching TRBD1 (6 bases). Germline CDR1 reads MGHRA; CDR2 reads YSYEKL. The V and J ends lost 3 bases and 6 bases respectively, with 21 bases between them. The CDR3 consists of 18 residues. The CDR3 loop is CASSQHSGGGPTNSPLHF. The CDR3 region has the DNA TGCGCCAGCAGCCAGCATTCCGGGGGGGGGCCGACTAATTCACCCCTCCACTTT.

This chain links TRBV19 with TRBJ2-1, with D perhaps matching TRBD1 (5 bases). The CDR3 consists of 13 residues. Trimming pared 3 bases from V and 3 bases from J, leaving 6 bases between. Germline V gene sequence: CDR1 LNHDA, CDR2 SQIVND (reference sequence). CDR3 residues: CASSIDSYNEQFF. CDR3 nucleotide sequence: TGTGCCAGTAGTATCGACAGCTACAATGAGCAGTTCTTC.

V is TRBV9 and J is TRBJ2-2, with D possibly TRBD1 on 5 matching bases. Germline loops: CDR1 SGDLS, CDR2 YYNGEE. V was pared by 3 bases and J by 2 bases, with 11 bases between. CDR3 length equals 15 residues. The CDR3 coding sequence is TGTGCCAGCAGCGCCAGGACATTTAACACCGGGGAGCTGTTTTTT. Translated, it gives CASSARTFNTGELFF. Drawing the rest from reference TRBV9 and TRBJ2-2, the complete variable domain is DSGVTQTPKHLITATGQRVTLRCSPRSGDLSVYWYQQSLDQGLQFLIQYYNGEERAKGNILERFSAQQFPDLHSELNLSSLELGDSALYFCASSARTFNTGELFFGEGSRLTVL.